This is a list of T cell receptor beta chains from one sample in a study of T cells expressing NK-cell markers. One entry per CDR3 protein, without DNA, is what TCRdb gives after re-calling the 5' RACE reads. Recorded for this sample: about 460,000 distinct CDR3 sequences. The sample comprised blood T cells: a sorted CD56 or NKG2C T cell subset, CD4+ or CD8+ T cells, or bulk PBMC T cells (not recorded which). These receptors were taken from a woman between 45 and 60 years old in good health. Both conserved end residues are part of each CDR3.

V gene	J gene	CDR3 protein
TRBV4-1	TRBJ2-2	CASSPLYGELFF
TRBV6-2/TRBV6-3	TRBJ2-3	CASSYSGLATDTQYF
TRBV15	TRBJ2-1	CATSRVLAGSSYNEQFF
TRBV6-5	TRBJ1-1	CASRKPAGVGNTEAFF
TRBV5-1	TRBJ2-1	CASRLGQSSGEQFF
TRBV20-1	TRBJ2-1	CSAREEGGDTLNEQFF
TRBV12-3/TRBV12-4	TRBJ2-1	CASSPGTRDEQFF
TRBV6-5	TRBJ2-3	CASSYSGQGPDTQYF
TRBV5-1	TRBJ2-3	CASSLGDRSTDTQYF
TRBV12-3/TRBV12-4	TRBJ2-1	CASSLFGRSYNEQFF
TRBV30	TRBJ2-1	CAWSVQRTSGYNEQFF
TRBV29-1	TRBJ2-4	CSALQGRAKNIQYF
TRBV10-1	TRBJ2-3	CASSNGLSTDTQYF
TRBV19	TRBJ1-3	CASSIDRGAASGNTIYF
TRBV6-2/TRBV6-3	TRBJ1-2	CASGQGGTPRGYTF
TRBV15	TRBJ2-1	CATSRDTSGHYNEQFF
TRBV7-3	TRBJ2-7	CASSLGPGEGYEQYF
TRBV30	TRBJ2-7	CALTGKLYEQYF
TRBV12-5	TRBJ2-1	CASAQTSGHNEQFF
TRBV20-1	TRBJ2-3	CSADRAGERVGTDTQYF
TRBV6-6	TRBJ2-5	CASVQWVGETQYF
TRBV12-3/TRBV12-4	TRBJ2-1	CASSFISTVGEQFF
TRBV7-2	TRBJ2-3	CASSISSGGAPDTQYF
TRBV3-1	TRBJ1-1	CASSPVSGMNTEAFF
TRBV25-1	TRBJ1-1	CASSEYSRAFF
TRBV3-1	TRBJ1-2	CASSLEGRLEANYGYTF
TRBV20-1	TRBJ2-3	CSAEAGEGTDTQYF
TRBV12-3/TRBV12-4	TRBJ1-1	CASSPGIRAFF
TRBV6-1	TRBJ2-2	CASSESTDTGELFF
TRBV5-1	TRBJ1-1	CASSLDRGITEAFF
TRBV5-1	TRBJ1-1	CASSLRVGPRTEAFF
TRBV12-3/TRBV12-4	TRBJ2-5	CASSRVGGRETQYF
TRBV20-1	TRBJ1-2	CSAKRGVGGYTF
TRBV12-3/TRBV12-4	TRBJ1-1	CASSGVGAAKKAFF
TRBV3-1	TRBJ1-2	CASSQGQGGYGYTF
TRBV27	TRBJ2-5	CASSSSDSQETQYF
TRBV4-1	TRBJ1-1	CASSQLSGTDFTEAFF
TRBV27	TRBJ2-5	CASSPKDRVETQYF
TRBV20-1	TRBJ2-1	CSADRLAGVGEQFF
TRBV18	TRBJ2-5	CASSDQETQYF
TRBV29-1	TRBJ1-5	CSVTSQGQHQPQHF
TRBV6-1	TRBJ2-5	CAIRRGDNQETQYF
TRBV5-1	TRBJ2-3	CASSFLFADTQYF
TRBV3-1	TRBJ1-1	CASSQYVNTEAFF
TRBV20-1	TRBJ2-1	CSARVMGGEQFF
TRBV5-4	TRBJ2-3	CASSGGQGHVDTQYF
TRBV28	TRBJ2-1	CASSSLAGSNEQFF
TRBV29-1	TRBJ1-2	CSVVKTYGYTF
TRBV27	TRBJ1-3	CASSSSRGNTIYF
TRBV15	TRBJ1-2	CATTQSKRGWDGYTF
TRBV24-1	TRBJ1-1	CATSDLNRGEAFF
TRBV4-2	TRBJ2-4	CASSPLPSAGAKNIQYF
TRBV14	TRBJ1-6	CASSQEAYNSPLHF
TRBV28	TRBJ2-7	CASTQTAGTGSWEQYF
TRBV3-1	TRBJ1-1	CASSQEGGRWNTEAFF
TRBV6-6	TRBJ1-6	CASSISQGGAGNSPLHF
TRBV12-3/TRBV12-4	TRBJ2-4	CASSPPPGNIQYF
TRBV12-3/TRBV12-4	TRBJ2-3	CASTLARGLTDTQYF